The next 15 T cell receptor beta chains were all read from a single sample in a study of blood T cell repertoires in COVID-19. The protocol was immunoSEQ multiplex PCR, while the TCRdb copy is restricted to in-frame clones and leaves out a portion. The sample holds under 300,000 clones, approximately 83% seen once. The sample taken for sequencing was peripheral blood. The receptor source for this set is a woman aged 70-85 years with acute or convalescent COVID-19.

CDR3 nucleotide sequence: TGTGCCAGCAGCCCTCGGGGAGGCCTCTCCTACGAGCAGTACTTC. Its protein product is CASSPRGGLSYEQYF. This chain links TRBV7-8 with TRBJ2-7; D is perhaps TRBD2 (6 bases). The germline V and J ends were trimmed by 5 bases and 0 bases, with 14 bases remaining between them. Germline CDR1 is SGHVS and CDR2 is FQNEAQ. CDR3 length equals 15 residues. The variable domain in full, completed from reference TRBV7-8 and TRBJ2-7, reads GAGVSQSPRYKVAKRGQDVALRCDPISGHVSLFWYQQALGQGPEFLTYFQNEAQLDKSGLPSDRFFAERPEGSVSTLKIQRTQQEDSAVYLCASSPRGGLSYEQYFGPGTRLTVT.

The CDR3 protein is CASSKDIGDTQYF. The CDR3 coding sequence is TGCGCCAGCAGTAAGGACATTGGGGATACGCAGTATTTT. This chain links TRBV5-1 with TRBJ2-3; D might be TRBD1 (5 bases). The CDR3 is made up of 13 amino acids. In germline, CDR1 is SGHRS, CDR2 YFSETQ. V was clipped by 5 bases and J by 6 bases, with 13 bases between them. Supplemented by reference TRBV5-1 and TRBJ2-3, the full variable domain reads KAGVTQTPRYLIKTRGQQVTLSCSPISGHRSVSWYQQTPGQGLQFLFEYFSETQRNKGNFPGRFSGRQFSNSRSEMNVSTLELGDSALYLCASSKDIGDTQYFGPGTRLTVL.

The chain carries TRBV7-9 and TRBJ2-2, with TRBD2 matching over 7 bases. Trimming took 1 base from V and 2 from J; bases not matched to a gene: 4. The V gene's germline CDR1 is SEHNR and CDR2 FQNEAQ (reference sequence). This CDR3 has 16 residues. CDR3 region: CASSLGVAGNTGELFF. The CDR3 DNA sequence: TGTGCCAGCAGCTTAGGGGTAGCGGGCAACACCGGGGAGCTGTTTTTT.

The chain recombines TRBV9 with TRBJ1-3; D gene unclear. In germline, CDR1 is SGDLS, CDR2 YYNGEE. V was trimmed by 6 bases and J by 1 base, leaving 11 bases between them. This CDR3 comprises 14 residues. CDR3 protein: CASTAEVSGNTIYF. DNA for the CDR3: TGTGCCAGCACAGCCGAGGTTTCTGGAAACACCATATATTTT.

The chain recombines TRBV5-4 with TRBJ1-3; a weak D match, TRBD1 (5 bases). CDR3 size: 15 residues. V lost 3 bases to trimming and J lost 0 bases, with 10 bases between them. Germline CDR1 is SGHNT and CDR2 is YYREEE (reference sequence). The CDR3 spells CASSYGQSSGNTIYF. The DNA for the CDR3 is TGTGCCAGCAGCTACGGACAAAGCTCTGGAAACACCATATATTTT.

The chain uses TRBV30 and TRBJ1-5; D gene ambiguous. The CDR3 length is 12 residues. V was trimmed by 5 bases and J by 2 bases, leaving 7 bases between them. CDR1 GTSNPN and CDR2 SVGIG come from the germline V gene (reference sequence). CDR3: CAWQARNQPQHF. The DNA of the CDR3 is TGTGCCTGGCAGGCCCGCAATCAGCCCCAGCATTTT.

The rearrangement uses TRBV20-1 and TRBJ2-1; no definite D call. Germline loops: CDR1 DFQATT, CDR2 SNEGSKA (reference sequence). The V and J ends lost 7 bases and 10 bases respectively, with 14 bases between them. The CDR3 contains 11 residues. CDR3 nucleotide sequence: TGCAGTGGAGGATTCCGGTACGAGCAGTTCTTC. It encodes CSGGFRYEQFF.

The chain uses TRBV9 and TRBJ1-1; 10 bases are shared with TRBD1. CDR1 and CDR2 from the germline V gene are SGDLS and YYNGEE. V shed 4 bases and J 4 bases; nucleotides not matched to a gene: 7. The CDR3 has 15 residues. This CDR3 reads CASSLRTGGSTEAFF. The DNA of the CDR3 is TGTGCCAGCAGCCTAAGGACAGGGGGGAGCACTGAAGCTTTCTTT.

This chain's CDR3 is CAISRGTDGYTF. The CDR3 DNA is TGTGCCATCAGCCGAGGGACAGATGGCTACACCTTC. The chain recombines TRBV10-3 with TRBJ1-2; 7 bases match TRBD1. V gave up 6 bases and J gave up 6 bases; unmatched junction bases: 4. Germline loops: CDR1 ENHRY, CDR2 SYGVKD. The CDR3 is 12 residues long.

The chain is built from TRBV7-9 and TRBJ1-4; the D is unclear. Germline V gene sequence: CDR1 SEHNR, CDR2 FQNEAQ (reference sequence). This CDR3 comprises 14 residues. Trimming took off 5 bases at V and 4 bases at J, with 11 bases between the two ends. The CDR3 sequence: CASSLFQRNEKLFF. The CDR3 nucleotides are TGTGCCAGCAGCCTATTCCAGCGTAATGAAAAACTGTTTTTT. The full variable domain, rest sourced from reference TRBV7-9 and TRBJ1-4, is DTGVSQNPRHKITKRGQNVTFRCDPISEHNRLYWYRQTLGQGPEFLTYFQNEAQLEKSRLLSDRFSAERPKGSFSTLEIQRTEQGDSAMYLCASSLFQRNEKLFFGSGTQLSVL.

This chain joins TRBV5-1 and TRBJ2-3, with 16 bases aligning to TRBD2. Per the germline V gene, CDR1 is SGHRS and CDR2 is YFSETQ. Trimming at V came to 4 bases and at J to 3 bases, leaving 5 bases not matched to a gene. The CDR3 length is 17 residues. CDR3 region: CASSTGTSGGATDTQYF. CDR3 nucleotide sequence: TGCGCCAGCAGCACCGGGACTAGCGGGGGGGCAACAGATACGCAGTATTTT.

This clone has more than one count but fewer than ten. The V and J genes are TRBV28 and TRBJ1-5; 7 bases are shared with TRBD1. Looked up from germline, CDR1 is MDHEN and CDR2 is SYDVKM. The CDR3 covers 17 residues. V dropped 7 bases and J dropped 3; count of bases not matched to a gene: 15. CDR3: CASKPPPGQITNQPQHF. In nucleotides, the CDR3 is TGTGCCAGCAAACCTCCTCCGGGACAGATCACCAATCAGCCCCAGCATTTT.

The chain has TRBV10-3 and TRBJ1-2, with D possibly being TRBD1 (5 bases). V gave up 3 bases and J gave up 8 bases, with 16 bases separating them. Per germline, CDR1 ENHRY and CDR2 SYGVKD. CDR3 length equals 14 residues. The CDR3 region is CAISDTQGSRGYTF. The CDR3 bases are TGTGCCATCAGTGATACCCAGGGTTCACGGGGCTACACCTTC.

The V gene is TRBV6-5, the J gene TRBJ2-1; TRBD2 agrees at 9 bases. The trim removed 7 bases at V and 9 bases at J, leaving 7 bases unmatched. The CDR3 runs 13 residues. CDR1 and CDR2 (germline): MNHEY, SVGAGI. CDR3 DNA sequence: TGTGCCAGCACCCAGCGGGGGGTGGGTGAGCAGTTCTTC. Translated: CASTQRGVGEQFF.

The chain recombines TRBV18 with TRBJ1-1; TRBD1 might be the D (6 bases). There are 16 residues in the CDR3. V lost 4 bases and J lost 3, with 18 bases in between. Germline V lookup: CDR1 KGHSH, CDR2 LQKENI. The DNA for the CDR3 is TGTGCCAGCTCACGGGGGCGAGGGAGAGTGGACACTGAAGCTTTCTTT. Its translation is CASSRGRGRVDTEAFF.